Each of the 8 T cell receptor beta chains below was sequenced from the same sample in a study of shared clonotypes between healthy human individuals. CD45RO-negative CD8 cells positively selected for CCR7 made up the naive population, which excluded terminally differentiated effector memory CD45RA+ cells. Assay used: immunoSEQ multiplex PCR; TCRdb lists only in-frame clones, some missing. In the table there are just over 2,000,000 clones, 85% to 95% of which are singletons. Material: naive CD8+ T cells sorted from blood. The receptors derive from a man between 18 and 29 years old in good health.

The chain combines TRBV30 with TRBJ2-3; 13 nucleotides line up with TRBD2. The CDR3 spans 14 residues. Trimming took 2 bases from V and 6 from J; bases not matched to a gene: 2. The germline gives CDR1 GTSNPN, CDR2 SVGIG (reference sequence). The CDR3 DNA reads as TGTGCCTGGAGTAGGACTAGCGGGAGTGATACGCAGTATTTT. It yields the protein CAWSRTSGSDTQYF.

The genes are TRBV6-6 and TRBJ1-1; TRBD1 might be the D (5 bases). The V gene's germline CDR1 is MNHNY and CDR2 SVGAGI (reference sequence). V was pared by 9 bases and J by 0 bases, with 14 bases between. This CDR3 is 14 amino acids long. The CDR3 nucleotides read TGTGCCAGTCCTAGCGAGGGGATGAACACTGAAGCTTTCTTT. Protein sequence: CASPSEGMNTEAFF.

The rearrangement joins TRBV4-1 to TRBJ2-7; tentatively, D is TRBD2 (6 bases). The germline V gene has CDR1 MGHRA and CDR2 YSYEKL. This CDR3 region has 13 residues. The V gene lost 4 bases and the J gene lost 5 bases, with 12 bases spanning the gap. CDR3 bases: TGCGCCAGCAGCCTGGGGCGGGGCGACGAGCAGTACTTC. It is translated as CASSLGRGDEQYF.

CDR3 in amino acids: CASSSNSGQGVYNEQFF. For the CDR3, the DNA is TGTGCCAGCAGCTCCAACTCCGGACAGGGAGTCTACAATGAGCAGTTCTTC. The chain links TRBV13 to TRBJ2-1, with 8 bases that match TRBD1. With V trimmed by 4 bases and J by 3 bases, 11 bases remained unmatched. This CDR3 is built from 17 residues. In germline, CDR1 is PRHDT, CDR2 FYEKMQ (reference sequence).

This rearrangement joins TRBV4-1 to TRBJ2-1; TRBD2 is a possible D gene (7 bases). This CDR3 spans 11 amino acids. V was cut by 8 bases and J by 7 bases, with 9 bases left in between. The germline CDR1 and CDR2 sequences are MGHRA and YSYEKL. The CDR3 here is CASRGANEQFF. The CDR3 DNA reads as TGCGCCAGCCGGGGGGCGAATGAGCAGTTCTTC.

Regarding this clone: In the same sample, other DNA sequences code for this CDR3. The J gene is TRBJ1-1, the V gene TRBV13; D is unclear. From germline, CDR1 is PRHDT and CDR2 FYEKMQ (reference sequence). The CDR3 covers 12 residues. V lost 0 bases to trimming and J lost 6 bases, with 5 bases between them. The CDR3 here is CASSLGTAEAFF. The CDR3 DNA reads TGTGCCAGCAGCTTAGGGACCGCTGAAGCTTTCTTT.

This clone was counted only a few times. The chain employs TRBV15 and TRBJ2-7, with 10 bases aligning to TRBD2. Germline CDR1 is LNHNV and CDR2 is YYDKDF (reference sequence). After removal of 5 bases from V and 3 bases from J, the junction contained 7 bases not matched to a gene. The CDR3 totals 15 residues. The CDR3 here is CATSVGTSVIYEQYF. The CDR3 nucleotides read TGTGCCACCAGCGTCGGGACTAGCGTAATCTACGAGCAGTACTTC. Full variable domain (outside the CDR3, taken from reference TRBV15 and TRBJ2-7): DAMVIQNPRYQVTQFGKPVTLSCSQTLNHNVMYWYQQKSSQAPKLLFHYYDKDFNNEADTPDNFQSRRPNTSFCFLDIRSPGLGDTAMYLCATSVGTSVIYEQYFGPGTRLTVT.

The chain links TRBV7-9 to TRBJ2-7; 12 bases line up with TRBD2. Germline loops: CDR1 SEHNR, CDR2 FQNEAQ (reference sequence). The CDR3 length is 16 residues. The trim removed 5 bases at V and 0 bases at J, leaving 5 bases unmatched. The CDR3, as DNA: TGTGCCAGCAGCCCGGCTAGCGGGGGGGCCTCCTACGAGCAGTACTTC. Amino acid sequence: CASSPASGGASYEQYF.